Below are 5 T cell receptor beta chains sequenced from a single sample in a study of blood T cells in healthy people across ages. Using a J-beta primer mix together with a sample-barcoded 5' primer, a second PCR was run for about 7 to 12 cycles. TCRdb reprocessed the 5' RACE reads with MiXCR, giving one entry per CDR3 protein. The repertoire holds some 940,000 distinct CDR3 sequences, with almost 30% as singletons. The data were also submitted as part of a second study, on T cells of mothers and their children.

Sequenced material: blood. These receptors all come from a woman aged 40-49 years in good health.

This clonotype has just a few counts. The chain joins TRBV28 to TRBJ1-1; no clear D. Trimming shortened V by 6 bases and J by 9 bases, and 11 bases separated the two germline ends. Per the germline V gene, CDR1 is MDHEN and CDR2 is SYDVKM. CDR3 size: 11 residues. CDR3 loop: CASSDKIKAFF. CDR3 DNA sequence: TGTGCCAGCAGCGACAAAATAAAAGCTTTCTTT.

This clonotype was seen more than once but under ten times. The CDR3 DNA reads TGTGCCAGCAGTTCGTCGGACAGGGTCGATGGCTACACCTTC. It translates to CASSSSDRVDGYTF. This rearrangement joins TRBV28 to TRBJ1-2; TRBD1 matches at 8 bases. V shed 4 bases and J 6 bases; nucleotides not matched to a gene: 7. This CDR3 contains 14 residues. The V gene's germline CDR1 is MDHEN and CDR2 SYDVKM.

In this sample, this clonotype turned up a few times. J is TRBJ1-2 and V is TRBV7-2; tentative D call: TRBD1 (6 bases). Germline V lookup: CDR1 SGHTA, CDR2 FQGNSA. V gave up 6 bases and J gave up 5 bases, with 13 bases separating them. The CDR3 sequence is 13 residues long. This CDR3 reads CASSLGQWYGYTF. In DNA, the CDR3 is TGTGCCAGCAGTCTAGGACAGTGGTATGGCTACACCTTC.

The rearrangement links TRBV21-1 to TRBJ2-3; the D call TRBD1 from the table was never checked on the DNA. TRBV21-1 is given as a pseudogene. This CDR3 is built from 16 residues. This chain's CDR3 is CASSPHRGDSTDTQYF. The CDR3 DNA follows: TGTGCCAGCAGCCCTCATAGGGGGGATAGCACAGATACGCAGTATTTT.

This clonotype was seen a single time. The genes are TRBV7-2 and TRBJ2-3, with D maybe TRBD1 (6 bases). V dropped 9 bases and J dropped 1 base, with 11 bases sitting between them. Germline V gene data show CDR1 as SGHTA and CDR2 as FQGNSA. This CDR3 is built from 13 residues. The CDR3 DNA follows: TGTGCCAGTACAGGGCGAGGCACAGATACGCAGTATTTT. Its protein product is CASTGRGTDTQYF.